This record looks at one T cell receptor (beta chain) sequence and its context. The data derive from a study of shared clonotypes between healthy human individuals. CDR3 length: 17 amino acids. Looked up from germline, CDR1 is SGHRS and CDR2 is YFSETQ. V trimming: 3 bases; J trimming: 2 bases; junction bases outside the gene matches: 6. Authors' data handling: ImmunoSEQ output lacked quality scores and full-length reads, limiting matched filtering. Sequencing used immunoSEQ multiplex PCR; TCRdb keeps in-frame clones, though not all of them. V, J and clone size are those of that table, while D and trimming were read from the DNA. The sample carries about 380,000 clones, 90% to 97% recorded once.

This clonotype was obtained from a man under 40 in good health. The chain couples TRBV5-1 to TRBJ2-5; TRBD2 matches at 14 bases. Sequencing used memory CD8+ T cells sorted from blood. The subset was: CD45RO+ cells pooled with CCR7-negative TemRA cells. The CDR3 sequence is CASSWRTSGGTQETQYF. The CDR3 nucleotides are TGCGCCAGCAGCTGGAGGACTAGCGGGGGGACTCAAGAGACCCAGTACTTC.